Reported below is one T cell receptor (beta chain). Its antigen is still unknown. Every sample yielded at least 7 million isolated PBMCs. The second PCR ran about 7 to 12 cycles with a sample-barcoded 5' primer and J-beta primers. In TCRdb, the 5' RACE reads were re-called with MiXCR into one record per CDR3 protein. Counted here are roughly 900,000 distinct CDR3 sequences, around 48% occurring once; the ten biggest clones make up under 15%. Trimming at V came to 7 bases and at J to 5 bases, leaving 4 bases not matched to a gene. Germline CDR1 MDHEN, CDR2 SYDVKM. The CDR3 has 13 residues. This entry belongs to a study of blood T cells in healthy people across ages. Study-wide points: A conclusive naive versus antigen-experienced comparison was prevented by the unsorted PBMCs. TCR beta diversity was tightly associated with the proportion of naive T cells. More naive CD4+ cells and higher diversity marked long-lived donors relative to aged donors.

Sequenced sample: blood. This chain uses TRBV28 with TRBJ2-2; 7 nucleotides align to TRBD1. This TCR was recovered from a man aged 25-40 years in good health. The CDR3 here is CASIAGGTGELFF. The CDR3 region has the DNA TGTGCCAGCATTGCAGGGGGTACCGGGGAGCTGTTTTTT.